The clone carrying this T cell receptor (beta chain) appeared many times. What it binds is not known. This entry is derived from a study of T-cell reconstitution after alpha-beta-depleted transplantation in children. The study, taken as a whole, reports: From surviving recipient T cells and thymic progenitors came the high day-60 TCRbeta diversity observed in some patients. A year had passed since transplant, and T-cell counts and diversity by then came mostly from newly produced T cells. There were reportedly several hundred expanded graft clones from which alpha-beta T cells came about two months after transplant.

This CDR3 comprises 12 residues. The V end was cut by 2 bases, the J end by 5 bases, with 8 bases between. In germline, CDR1 is SGDLS, CDR2 YYNGEE. For TCRbeta, the library was prepared with unique molecular identifiers. One entry per CDR3 protein results from TCRdb running MiXCR on the PCR reads. The sample records about 200,000 distinct CDR3 sequences, roughly 6.6% being singletons. The chain has TRBV9 and TRBJ2-7; tentatively, D is TRBD1 or TRBD2 (5 bases each). The sequences come from PBMCs, collected before TCRalphabeta/CD19-depleted stem cell transplant. The origin of this receptor is a boy between 2 and 10 years old with acute lymphoblastic leukemia, due to receive a stem cell transplant. CDR3 sequence reads: CASSVEGNEQYF. CDR3 DNA sequence: TGTGCCAGCAGCGTCGAGGGGAACGAGCAGTACTTC. Together with reference TRBV9 and TRBJ2-7, the CDR3 gives the full variable domain: DSGVTQTPKHLITATGQRVTLRCSPRSGDLSVYWYQQSLDQGLQFLIQYYNGEERAKGNILERFSAQQFPDLHSELNLSSLELGDSALYFCASSVEGNEQYFGPGTRLTVT.